This T cell receptor beta chain emerged from a study of neurological immune-mediated disorders (dated by TCRdb to about 2019). As for the study more broadly: Peripheral blood TCR-beta repertoires from patients with HTLV-I-associated myelopathy (HAM/TSP), patients with multiple sclerosis, and healthy controls were compared in the study using UMI-based sequencing. The cohort included around 70 subjects: roughly 15 with HAM/TSP, around 34 with multiple sclerosis, and approximately 20 healthy controls. Each longitudinal HAM/TSP and healthy donor was sampled at 3 time-points spaced at about 3-40 month intervals. Alongside PBMC samples, the set of some 97 TCR-beta libraries contained longitudinal samples, technical triplicates, and paired CD4+ and CD8+ T-cell subsets that had been sorted.

Cut back by 4 bases and 5 bases, the V and J ends lie 17 bases apart. CDR1 is given as MNHEY and CDR2 as SVGAGI, both from the germline V gene. The CDR3 runs 15 residues from the cysteine to the phenylalanine. This entry keeps only the CDR3 DNA: 45 bases, framed from base 1. This clonotype was recorded at least ten times. Its antigen is unknown. No much larger clone exists at a distance of one base, and base qualities are not known. Study-wide findings and limitations: Across subjects, expanded clones never shared an identical CDR3 amino acid sequence, which suggests that the TCR-beta repertoires in every group were private. TCR clonal expansion was highest in HAM/TSP patients and lowest in MS patients, with MS patients falling below even healthy controls.

According to the study, the label for this sample's time point signals: longitudinal time-point 2. Blood bank volunteers in Maryland, USA served as the healthy controls. For the unsorted PBMC libraries, 2 million PBMCs were stored in RNAlater at -80 degrees C until RNA extraction and were used to generate the libraries. Peripheral blood underwent Ficoll-Hypaque density gradient centrifugation to isolate PBMCs, which were then cryopreserved in liquid nitrogen. To synthesize cDNA, template-switch 5'RACE was performed with a primer carrying a 10-nucleotide random unique molecular identifier so that each TCR transcript was tagged. Every sequencing run yielded over 190 million TCR-beta sequences covering 15-18 subjects. The RNeasy kit was used for extraction of total RNA. Using the KAPA Real-time Library Amplification kit, TCR-beta VDJ regions were amplified with primers for the TCR constant region and the 5'RACE anchor. Sample indexes and Illumina adaptors were added in a first PCR, after which library yield was increased in a second PCR. After Ampure bead purification, the roughly 650 bp TCR product was size-selected on a 2% E-gel SizeSelection system. Before pooling, library quality was assessed on a Bioanalyzer, concentration was determined with Qubit, and library quantification was performed with the Kapa Library Quantification kit. Libraries were sequenced paired-end 2 x 150 bp on an Illumina HiSeq 2500. To increase sequence diversity, roughly 24-31% phiX was spiked into each library pool. As for the original processing: Quality-filtered reads were processed with the UMI-based MiGEC pipeline, and over 90% of raw TCR sequences were removed by the MiGEC pipeline during error correction. IMGT germline references were used for alignment of VDJ genes, and clonotypes were defined by a unique CDR3 amino acid sequence together with V-J genes. Clonal expansion, Shannon diversity, and CDR3 relatedness (CalcPairwiseDistances, ClusterSamples) were evaluated with VDJtools, and phylogenetic trees were built with CLCbio workbench. Using coefficient-of-variation modelling across technical triplicates, the study counted a clone as expanded if it had at least 8 unique UMIs. TCRdb ran its own pipeline on the public reads, namely fastp trimming at Q25 and MiXCR clone calling, and kept in-frame beta chains. Rows with one shared CDR3 protein collapse into an entry with the most common genes and DNA. For this entry, the V and J calls and clone size follow TCRdb and not the study's own pipeline. The sample yields about 60,000 distinct CDR3 sequences; nearly 10% were counted once. Jointly, the top ten make up about an eighth of the sample.

The sample consisted of PBMCs. This clonotype was obtained from a young man in good health. Recombination joined TRBV6-5 with TRBJ1-1; the D segment could be TRBD1, given 5 matching bases. The CDR3 is CASSSRADGRTEAFF. The DNA sequence follows: TGTGCCAGCAGTTCCAGGGCGGACGGTAGGACTGAAGCTTTCTTT.